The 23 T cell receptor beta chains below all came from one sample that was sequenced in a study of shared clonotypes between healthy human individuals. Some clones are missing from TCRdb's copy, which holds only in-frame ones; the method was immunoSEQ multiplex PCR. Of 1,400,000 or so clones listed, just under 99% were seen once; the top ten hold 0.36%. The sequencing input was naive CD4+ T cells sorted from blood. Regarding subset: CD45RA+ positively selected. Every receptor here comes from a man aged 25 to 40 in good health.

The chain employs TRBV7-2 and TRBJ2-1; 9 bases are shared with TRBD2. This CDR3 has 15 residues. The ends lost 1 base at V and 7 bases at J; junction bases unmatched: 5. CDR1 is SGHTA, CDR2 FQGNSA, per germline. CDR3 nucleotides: TGTGCCAGCAGCTTAGGCCCCGCGGGAGGGAATGAGCAGTTCTTC. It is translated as CASSLGPAGGNEQFF.

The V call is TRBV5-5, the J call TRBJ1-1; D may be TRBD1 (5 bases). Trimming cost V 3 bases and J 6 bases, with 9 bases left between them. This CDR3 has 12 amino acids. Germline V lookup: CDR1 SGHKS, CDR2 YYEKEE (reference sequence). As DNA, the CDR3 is TGTGCCAGCAGCTCCGGGGCAGCTGAAGCTTTCTTT. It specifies CASSSGAAEAFF.

This CDR3 reads CASSYLFPSDTQYF. CDR3 nucleotides: TGTGCCAGCAGTTACCTATTCCCCTCAGATACGCAGTATTTT. The V call is TRBV27, the J call TRBJ2-3; D uncertain. Germline CDR1 MNHEY, CDR2 SMNVEV (reference sequence). V was clipped by 4 bases and J by 4 bases, with 12 bases between them. CDR3 length equals 14 residues.

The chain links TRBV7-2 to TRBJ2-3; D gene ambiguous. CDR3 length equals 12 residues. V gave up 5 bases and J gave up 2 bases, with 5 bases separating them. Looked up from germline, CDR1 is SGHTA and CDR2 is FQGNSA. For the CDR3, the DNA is TGTGCCAGCAGCCCTCACACAGATACGCAGTATTTT. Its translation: CASSPHTDTQYF.

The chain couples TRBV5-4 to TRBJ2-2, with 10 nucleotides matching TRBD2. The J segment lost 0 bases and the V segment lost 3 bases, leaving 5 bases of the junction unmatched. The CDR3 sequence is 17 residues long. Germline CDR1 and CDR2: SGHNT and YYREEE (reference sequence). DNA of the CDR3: TGTGCCAGCAGCTCCGGGCTAGCGGGGGCGAACACCGGGGAGCTGTTTTTT. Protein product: CASSSGLAGANTGELFF.

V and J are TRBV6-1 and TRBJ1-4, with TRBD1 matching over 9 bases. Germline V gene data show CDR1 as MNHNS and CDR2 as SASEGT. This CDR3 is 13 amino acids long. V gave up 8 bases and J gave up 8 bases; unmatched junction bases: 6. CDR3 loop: CASRHRGREKLFF. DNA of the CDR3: TGTGCCAGCCGACACAGGGGGCGGGAAAAACTGTTTTTT.

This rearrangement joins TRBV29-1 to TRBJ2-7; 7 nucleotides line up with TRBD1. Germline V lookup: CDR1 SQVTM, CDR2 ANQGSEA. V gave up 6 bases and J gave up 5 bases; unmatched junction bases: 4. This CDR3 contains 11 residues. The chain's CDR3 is CSVNRGHEQYF. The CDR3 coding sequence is TGCAGCGTAAACAGGGGACACGAGCAGTACTTC.

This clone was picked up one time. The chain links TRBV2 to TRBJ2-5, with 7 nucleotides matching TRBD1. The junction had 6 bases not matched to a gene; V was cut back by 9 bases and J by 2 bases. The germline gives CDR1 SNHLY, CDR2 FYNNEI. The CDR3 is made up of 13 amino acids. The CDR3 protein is CASPRDRQETQYF. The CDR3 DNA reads TGTGCCAGTCCCCGGGACAGACAAGAGACCCAGTACTTC.

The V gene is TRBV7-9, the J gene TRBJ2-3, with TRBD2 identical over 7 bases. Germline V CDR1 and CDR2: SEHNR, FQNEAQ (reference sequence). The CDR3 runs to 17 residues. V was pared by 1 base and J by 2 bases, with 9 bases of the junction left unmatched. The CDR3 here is CASSLGPFGRATDTQYF. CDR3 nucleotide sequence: TGTGCCAGCAGCTTAGGCCCCTTTGGGAGGGCCACAGATACGCAGTATTTT. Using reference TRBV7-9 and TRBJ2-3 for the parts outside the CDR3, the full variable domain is DTGVSQNPRHKITKRGQNVTFRCDPISEHNRLYWYRQTLGQGPEFLTYFQNEAQLEKSRLLSDRFSAERPKGSFSTLEIQRTEQGDSAMYLCASSLGPFGRATDTQYFGPGTRLTVL.

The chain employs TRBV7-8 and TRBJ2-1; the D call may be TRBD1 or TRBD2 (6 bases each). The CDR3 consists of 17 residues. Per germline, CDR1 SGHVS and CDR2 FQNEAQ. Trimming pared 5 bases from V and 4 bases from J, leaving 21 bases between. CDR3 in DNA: TGTGCCAGCAGCACCACCTCGTCGACAGGACTATACAATGAGCAGTTCTTC. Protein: CASSTTSSTGLYNEQFF.

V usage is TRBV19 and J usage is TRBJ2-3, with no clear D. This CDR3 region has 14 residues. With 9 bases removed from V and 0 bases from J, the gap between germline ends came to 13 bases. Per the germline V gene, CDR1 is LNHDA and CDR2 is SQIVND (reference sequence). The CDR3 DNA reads TGTGCCAGCACACAGTCGTCTAGCACAGATACGCAGTATTTT. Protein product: CASTQSSSTDTQYF.

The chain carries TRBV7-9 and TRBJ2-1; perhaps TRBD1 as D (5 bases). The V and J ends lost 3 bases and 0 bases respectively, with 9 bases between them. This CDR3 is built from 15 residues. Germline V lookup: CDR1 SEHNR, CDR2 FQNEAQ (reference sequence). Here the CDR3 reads CASSLGPLSYNEQFF. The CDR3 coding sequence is TGTGCCAGCAGCTTGGGGCCCCTCTCCTACAATGAGCAGTTCTTC.

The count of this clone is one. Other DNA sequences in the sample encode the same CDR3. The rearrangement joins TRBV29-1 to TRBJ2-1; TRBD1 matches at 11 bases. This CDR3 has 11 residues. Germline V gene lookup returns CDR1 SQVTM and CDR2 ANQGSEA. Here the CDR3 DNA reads TGCAGTGGGGACAGGGGGAATGAGCAGTTCTTC. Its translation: CSGDRGNEQFF.

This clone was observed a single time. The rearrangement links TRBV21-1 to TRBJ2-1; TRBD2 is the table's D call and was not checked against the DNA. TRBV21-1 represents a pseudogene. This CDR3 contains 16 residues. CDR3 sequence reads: CASSTRGESSYNEQFF. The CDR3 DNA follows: TGTGCCAGCAGCACGCGGGGGGAGAGCTCCTACAATGAGCAGTTCTTC.

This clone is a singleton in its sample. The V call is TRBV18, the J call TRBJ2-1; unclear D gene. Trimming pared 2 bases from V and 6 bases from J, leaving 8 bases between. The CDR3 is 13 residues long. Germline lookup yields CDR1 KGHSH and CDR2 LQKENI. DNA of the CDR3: TGTGCCAGCTCACCAGTTCTTATCAATGAGCAGTTCTTC. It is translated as CASSPVLINEQFF.

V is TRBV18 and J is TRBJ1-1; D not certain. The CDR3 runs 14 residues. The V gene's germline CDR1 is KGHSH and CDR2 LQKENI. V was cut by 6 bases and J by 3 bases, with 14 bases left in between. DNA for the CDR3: TGTGCCAGCTCCGCCGGGTCAAGTGACACTGAAGCTTTCTTT. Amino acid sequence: CASSAGSSDTEAFF.

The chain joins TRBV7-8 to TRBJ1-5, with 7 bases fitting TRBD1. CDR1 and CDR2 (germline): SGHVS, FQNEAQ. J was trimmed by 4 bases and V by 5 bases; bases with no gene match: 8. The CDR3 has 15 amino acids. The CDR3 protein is CASSTRQGQNQPQHF. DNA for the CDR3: TGTGCCAGCAGCACCCGACAGGGACAGAATCAGCCCCAGCATTTT.

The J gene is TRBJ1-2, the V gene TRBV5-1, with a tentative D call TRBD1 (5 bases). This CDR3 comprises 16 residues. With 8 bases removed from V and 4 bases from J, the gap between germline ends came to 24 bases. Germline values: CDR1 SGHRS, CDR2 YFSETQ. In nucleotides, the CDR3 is TGCGCCAGTACCTTTAGGCAGGGAACGTCTGGCTATGGCTACACCTTC. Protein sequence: CASTFRQGTSGYGYTF. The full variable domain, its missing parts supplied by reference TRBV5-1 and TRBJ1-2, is KAGVTQTPRYLIKTRGQQVTLSCSPISGHRSVSWYQQTPGQGLQFLFEYFSETQRNKGNFPGRFSGRQFSNSRSEMNVSTLELGDSALYLCASTFRQGTSGYGYTFGSGTRLTVV.

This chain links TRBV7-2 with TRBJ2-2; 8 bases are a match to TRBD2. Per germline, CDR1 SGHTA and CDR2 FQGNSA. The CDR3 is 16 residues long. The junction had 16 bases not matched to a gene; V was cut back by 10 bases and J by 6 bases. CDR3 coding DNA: TGTGCCACCAGAGGTCGTCGCGGGAGGAAGGCCGGGGAGCTGTTTTTT. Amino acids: CATRGRRGRKAGELFF.

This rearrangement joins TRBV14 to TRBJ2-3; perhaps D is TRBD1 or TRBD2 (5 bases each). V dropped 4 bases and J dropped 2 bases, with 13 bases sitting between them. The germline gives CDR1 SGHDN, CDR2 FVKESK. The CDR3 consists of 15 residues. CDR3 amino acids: CASSPFRGDTDTQYF. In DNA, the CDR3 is TGTGCCAGCAGCCCATTTAGGGGAGACACAGATACGCAGTATTTT.

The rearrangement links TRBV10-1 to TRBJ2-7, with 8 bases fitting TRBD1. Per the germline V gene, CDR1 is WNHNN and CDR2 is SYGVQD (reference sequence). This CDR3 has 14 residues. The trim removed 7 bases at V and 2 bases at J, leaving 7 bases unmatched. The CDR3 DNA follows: TGCGCCAGCACTTACCGGACAGGGCCCTACGAGCAGTACTTC. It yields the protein CASTYRTGPYEQYF.

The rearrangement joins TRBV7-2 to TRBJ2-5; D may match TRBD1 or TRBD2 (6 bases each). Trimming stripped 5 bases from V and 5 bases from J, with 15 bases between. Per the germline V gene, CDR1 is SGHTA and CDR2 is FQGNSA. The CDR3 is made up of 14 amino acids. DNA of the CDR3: TGTGCCAGCAGCCGCGGAGGGGGGACGGAGACCCAGTACTTC. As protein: CASSRGGGTETQYF. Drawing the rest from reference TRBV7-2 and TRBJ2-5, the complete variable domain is GAGVSQSPSNKVTEKGKDVELRCDPISGHTALYWYRQSLGQGLEFLIYFQGNSAPDKSGLPSDRFSAERTGGSVSTLTIQRTQQEDSAVYLCASSRGGGTETQYFGPGTRLLVL.

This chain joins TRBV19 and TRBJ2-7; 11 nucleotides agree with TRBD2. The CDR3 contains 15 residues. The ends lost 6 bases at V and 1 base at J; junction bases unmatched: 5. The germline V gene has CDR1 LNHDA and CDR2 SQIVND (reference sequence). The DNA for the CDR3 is TGTGCCAGTAGGGACGGGACTAGCGGATCCTACGAGCAGTACTTC. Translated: CASRDGTSGSYEQYF.